The text below deals with one TCR beta chain. This clonotype has a count of ten or more. The antigen it binds to is not known. The sample holds no much larger clone one base away, and base qualities are not on file. The record originates from a study of T-cell reconstitution after alpha-beta-depleted transplantation in children (TCRdb year 2016). Broadly, across the study: Using TCR repertoire profiling, the study quantitatively followed how T-cell immune reconstitution unfolded in children after TCRalphabeta/CD19-depleted allogeneic hematopoietic cell transplantation.

V was cut back by 3 bases and J by 5 bases, leaving a gap of 8 bases between them. The CDR3 runs 13 residues from the cysteine to the phenylalanine. Of all the DNA, just the CDR3 is kept, 39 bases in frame from base 1. CDR1 and CDR2 are drawn from the germline V gene (reference sequence): SEHNR, FQNEAQ. Libraries were built with PCR. For sequencing, an Illumina HiSeq 2500 was employed. To normalize quantification of the TCRbeta repertoire, the TCR libraries were built with molecular barcoding that relied on unique molecular identifiers. TCRdb reprocessed the public reads (quality trimming at Q25 with fastp, clone calling with MiXCR) and kept in-frame beta chains. Duplicate CDR3 protein sequences are folded into a single record with the most common DNA and genes. The sample includes roughly 89,000 distinct CDR3 sequences, with 12% observed a single time. The ten biggest clones cover approximately 15% of the sample.

The rearranged chain carries TRBV7-9 and TRBJ2-1; the D gene is possibly TRBD2, with 5 bases matching. The starting material was PBMCs from the stem cell graft donor, obtained from the stem cell graft. The source is a human donor who donated a stem cell graft to a child with inherited bone marrow failure. In nucleotides, the sequence is TGTGCCAGCAGCTTGGGAGAGAACAATGAGCAGTTCTTC. Translated, this is CASSLGENNEQFF.